This T cell receptor (beta chain) was obtained from a study of Ad26.COV2.S vaccination and SARS-CoV-2 variants. Study findings and constraints: Non-spike TCR breadth did not differ much between vaccine and placebo recipients. Once vaccination had occurred, spike-specific CD8+ and CD4+ T cell responses reportedly showed substantial breadth.

As for this clone: Its antigen is not known.

Sample treatment: roughly 20 received Ad26.COV2.S at low or high dose, single or two shots; several received placebo; per-sample allocation not given. Each sample was drawn 63 days after the first injection (of vaccine or placebo). In Boston, the donor was an adult between 18-55 years of age. Clones were read by immunoSEQ multiplex PCR, and TCRdb kept only the in-frame ones, dropping some. The table lists about 320,000 clones, over 80% of them singletons. CDR3 size: 11 residues. The ends lost 4 bases at V and 11 bases at J; junction bases unmatched: 4. Germline V gene data show CDR1 as MNHEY and CDR2 as SMNVEV (reference sequence).

The chain links TRBV27 to TRBJ1-1; TRBD1 agrees at 7 bases. This TCR came from a person aged 18-65 years who received the Ad26.COV2.S COVID-19 vaccine or a placebo. This specimen consisted of peripheral blood, obtained in a trial of Ad26.COV2.S vaccine versus placebo. CDR3 region: CASSSGRGAFF. DNA of the CDR3: TGTGCCAGCAGTTCTGGCAGGGGGGCTTTCTTT.